This T cell receptor (beta chain) is drawn from a study of identical twins. Whole-study findings and limits: The same donors were not followed; conclusions instead depended on cross-sectional statistical analysis. The abundant beta clonotypes from cord blood had fewer insertions, and memory repertoires had none of this. Analyses of zero insertions could be partly confounded by invariant MAIT and iNKT cells. The study found weaker excess twin sharing in beta out-of-frame sequences.

With regard to this clonotype: Its antigen remains unidentified.

CDR1 MDHEN and CDR2 SYDVKM come from the germline V gene. The V gene end was trimmed by 4 bases and the J gene end by 2 bases; junction bases not matched to a gene: 5. The CDR3 totals 15 residues. Each CDR3 protein is one row after TCRdb ran MiXCR on the 5' RACE reads. The sample has 1.5 million to 2 million distinct CDR3 sequences, about 30% seen once; the top ten hold 0.27%. This clonotype was sampled from a newborn girl in good health. Specimen: cord blood. This rearrangement joins TRBV28 to TRBJ2-5; 9 bases align to TRBD2. The CDR3 loop reads CASSSRGRAQETQYF. In DNA, the CDR3 is TGTGCCAGCAGTTCGCGCGGGAGGGCTCAAGAGACCCAGTACTTC.